The 11 T cell receptor beta chains below come from one sample, sequenced in a study of blood T cell repertoires in COVID-19. TCRdb's copy holds only in-frame clones and misses some; the assay was immunoSEQ multiplex PCR. The table lists approximately 170,000 clones, approximately 87% of them singletons. Sequencing used peripheral blood. These receptors were collected from a woman aged 70 to 79 with acute or convalescent COVID-19.

The gene calls are TRBV16 and TRBJ1-5; D is unresolved. This CDR3 comprises 16 residues. The germline gives CDR1 KGHSY, CDR2 FQNENV. V lost 0 bases to trimming and J lost 3 bases, with 12 bases between them. CDR3 coding DNA: TGTGCCAGCAGCCAATCGGGGAGAACTGACAATCAGCCCCAGCATTTT. It translates to CASSQSGRTDNQPQHF.

V usage is TRBV5-1 and J usage is TRBJ2-1, with 11 positions matching TRBD2. This CDR3 comprises 17 residues. Trimming at V came to 4 bases and at J to 6 bases, leaving 12 bases not matched to a gene. Germline lookup yields CDR1 SGHRS and CDR2 YFSETQ. The CDR3 bases are TGCGCCAGCAGCACCTATACTACTAGCGGGGGAAGCAATGAGCAGTTCTTC. Translated, it gives CASSTYTTSGGSNEQFF.

This clone was recorded a few times. The chain has TRBV10-3 and TRBJ2-7; 7 positions agree with TRBD2. The CDR3 consists of 15 residues. V was pared by 3 bases and J by 2 bases, with 7 bases of the junction left unmatched. Germline CDR1 and CDR2: ENHRY and SYGVKD. CDR3 protein: CAISEGLADAYEQYF. Written as DNA, the CDR3 is TGTGCCATCAGTGAAGGCCTAGCGGATGCCTACGAGCAGTACTTC.

A few counts support this clone. This chain joins TRBV2 and TRBJ2-7; D is perhaps TRBD2 (5 bases). Germline CDR1 SNHLY, CDR2 FYNNEI. The CDR3 runs 15 residues. Deletions cut 4 bases from V and 4 bases from J, with 17 bases between. For the CDR3, the DNA is TGTGCCAGCAGTGGACTATCCGGCCTTGCGTACGAGCAGTACTTC. It codes for CASSGLSGLAYEQYF.

The chain recombines TRBV5-1 with TRBJ1-1; 8 nucleotides match TRBD1. Trimming cost V 4 bases and J 3 bases; bases outside gene matches: 8. From germline, CDR1 is SGHRS and CDR2 YFSETQ. This CDR3 has 15 residues. The CDR3 loop reads CASSPGGRPHTEAFF. CDR3 sequence (DNA): TGCGCCAGCAGCCCAGGGGGCAGGCCCCACACTGAAGCTTTCTTT. The whole variable domain, filled in from reference TRBV5-1 and TRBJ1-1, reads KAGVTQTPRYLIKTRGQQVTLSCSPISGHRSVSWYQQTPGQGLQFLFEYFSETQRNKGNFPGRFSGRQFSNSRSEMNVSTLELGDSALYLCASSPGGRPHTEAFFGQGTRLTVV.

The rearrangement uses TRBV7-2 and TRBJ2-1; no firm D call. The CDR3 runs 16 residues. The V end was cut by 2 bases, the J end by 0 bases, with 11 bases between. Germline CDR1 is SGHTA and CDR2 is FQGNSA. CDR3 protein: CASSLLALSSYNEQFF. In nucleotides, the CDR3 is TGTGCCAGCAGCTTATTGGCTCTGTCCTCCTACAATGAGCAGTTCTTC.

As concerns this clone: One end of the junction does not line up with germline, which may come from a read error. The chain is built from TRBV7-9 and TRBJ2-3, with 7 positions matching TRBD2. The CDR3 has 17 residues. Germline assignment: CDR1 SEHNR and CDR2 FQNEAQ (reference sequence). The CDR3 nucleotides read TGTGCCAGCAGCCTAGCTTGGTCGCGGGGGAGCACAGATACGCAGTATTTT. Translating it yields CASSLAWSRGSTDTQYF.

V is TRBV18 and J is TRBJ2-7, with D perhaps TRBD1 (6 bases). The length of the CDR3 is 14 residues. Germline V gene data show CDR1 as KGHSH and CDR2 as LQKENI. The germline V and J ends were trimmed by 6 bases and 3 bases, with 15 bases remaining between them. CDR3 bases: TGTGCCAGCTCGACGTCAGGGGTGATCTACGAGCAGTACTTC. It yields the protein CASSTSGVIYEQYF. Combining the CDR3 with reference TRBV18 and TRBJ2-7 gives the whole variable domain NAGVMQNPRHLVRRRGQEARLRCSPMKGHSHVYWYRQLPEEGLKFMVYLQKENIIDESGMPKERFSAEFPKEGPSILRIQQVVRGDSAAYFCASSTSGVIYEQYFGPGTRLTVT.

The V call is TRBV24-1, the J call TRBJ1-5; no reliable D call. CDR1 is KGHDR, CDR2 SFDVKD, per germline. The V end was cut by 5 bases, the J end by 2 bases, with 6 bases between. The CDR3 is 13 amino acids. The DNA for the CDR3 is TGTGCCACCAGTGTTAATGGCAATCAGCCCCAGCATTTT. It is translated as CATSVNGNQPQHF.

V gene TRBV4-2 combines with J gene TRBJ1-5; D gene ambiguous. V lost 1 base to trimming and J lost 0 bases, with 7 bases between them. The CDR3 spans 15 residues. Germline V gene sequence: CDR1 LGHNA, CDR2 YNFKEQ. The CDR3 is CASSQALYSNQPQHF. The CDR3 bases are TGTGCCAGCAGCCAAGCGTTGTATAGCAATCAGCCCCAGCATTTT.

This clone was observed a handful of times. V is TRBV13 and J is TRBJ1-1, with TRBD1 matching 9 bases. Per the germline V gene, CDR1 is PRHDT and CDR2 is FYEKMQ (reference sequence). V trimming: 5 bases; J trimming: 7 bases; junction bases outside the gene matches: 20. CDR3 length equals 18 residues. This CDR3 reads CASSHRQGGAPANREAFF. CDR3 nucleotide sequence: TGTGCCAGCAGCCACCGACAGGGGGGCGCTCCAGCCAACCGTGAAGCTTTCTTT. Full variable domain (missing parts from reference TRBV13 and TRBJ1-1): AAGVIQSPRHLIKEKRETATLKCYPIPRHDTVYWYQQGPGQDPQFLISFYEKMQSDKGSIPDRFSAQQFSDYHSELNMSSLELGDSALYFCASSHRQGGAPANREAFFGQGTRLTVV.